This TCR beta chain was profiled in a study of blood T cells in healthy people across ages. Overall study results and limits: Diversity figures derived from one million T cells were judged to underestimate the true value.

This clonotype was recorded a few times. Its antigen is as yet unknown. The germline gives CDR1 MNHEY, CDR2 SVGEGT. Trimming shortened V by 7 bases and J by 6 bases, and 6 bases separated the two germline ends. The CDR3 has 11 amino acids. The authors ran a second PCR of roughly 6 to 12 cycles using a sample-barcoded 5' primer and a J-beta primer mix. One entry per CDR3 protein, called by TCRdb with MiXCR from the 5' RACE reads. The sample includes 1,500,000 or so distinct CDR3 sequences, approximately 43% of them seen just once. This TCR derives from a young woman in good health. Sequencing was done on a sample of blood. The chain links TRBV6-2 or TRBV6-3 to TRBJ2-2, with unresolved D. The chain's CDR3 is CASTMAGELFF. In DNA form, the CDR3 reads TGTGCCAGCACCATGGCCGGGGAGCTGTTTTTT.